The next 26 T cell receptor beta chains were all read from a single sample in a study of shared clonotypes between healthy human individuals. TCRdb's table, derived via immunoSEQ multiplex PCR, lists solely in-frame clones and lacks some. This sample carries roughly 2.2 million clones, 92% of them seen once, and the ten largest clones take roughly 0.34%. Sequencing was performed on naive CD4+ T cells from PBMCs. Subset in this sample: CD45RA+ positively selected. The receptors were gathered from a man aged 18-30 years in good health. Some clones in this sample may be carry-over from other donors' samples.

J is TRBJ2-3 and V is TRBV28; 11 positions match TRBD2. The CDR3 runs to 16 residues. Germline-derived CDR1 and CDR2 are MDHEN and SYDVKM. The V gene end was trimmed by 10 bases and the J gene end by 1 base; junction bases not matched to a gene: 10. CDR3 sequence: CANLALAGVRTDTQYF. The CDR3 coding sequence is TGTGCCAACCTAGCACTAGCGGGGGTGCGCACAGATACGCAGTATTTT.

In nucleotides, the CDR3 is TGCGCCAGCAGCTTCGGTAAGAGTAATGGCTACACCTTC. Its translation: CASSFGKSNGYTF. The V call is TRBV5-1, the J call TRBJ1-2; no definite D call. The CDR3 extends over 13 amino acids. CDR1 SGHRS and CDR2 YFSETQ come from the germline V gene. V lost 2 bases, J lost 6 bases, and 11 bases lay in between.

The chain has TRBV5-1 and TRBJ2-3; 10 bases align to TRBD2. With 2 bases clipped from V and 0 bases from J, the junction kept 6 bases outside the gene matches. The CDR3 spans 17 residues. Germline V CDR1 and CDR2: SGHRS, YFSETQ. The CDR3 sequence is CASSFVASGSSTDTQYF. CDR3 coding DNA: TGCGCCAGCAGCTTTGTGGCTAGCGGGAGTAGCACAGATACGCAGTATTTT.

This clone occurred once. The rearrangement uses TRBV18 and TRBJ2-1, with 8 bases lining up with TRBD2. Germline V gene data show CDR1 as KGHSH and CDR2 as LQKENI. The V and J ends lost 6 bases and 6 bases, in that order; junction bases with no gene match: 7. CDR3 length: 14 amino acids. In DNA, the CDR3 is TGTGCCAGCTCCCAGACTAGCGCTGGCAATGAGCAGTTCTTC. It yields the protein CASSQTSAGNEQFF.

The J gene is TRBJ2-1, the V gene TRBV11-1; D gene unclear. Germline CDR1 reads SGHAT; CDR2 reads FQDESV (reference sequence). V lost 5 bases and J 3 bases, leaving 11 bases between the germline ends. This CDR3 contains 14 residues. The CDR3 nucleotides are TGTGCCAGCAGCCCCACTCTAGACTACAATGAGCAGTTCTTC. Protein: CASSPTLDYNEQFF. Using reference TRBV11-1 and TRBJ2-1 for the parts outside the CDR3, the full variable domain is EAEVAQSPRYKITEKSQAVAFWCDPISGHATLYWYRQILGQGPELLVQFQDESVVDDSQLPKDRFSAERLKGVDSTLKIQPAELGDSAMYLCASSPTLDYNEQFFGPGTRLTVL.

The CDR3 DNA reads as TGCGCCAGCAGCTTGGGACTTCTCGGGGAATTGAACGAGCAGTACTTC. This gives the protein CASSLGLLGELNEQYF. The chain joins TRBV5-1 to TRBJ2-7, with TRBD2 as a possible D gene (5 bases). CDR3 length: 16 amino acids. The germline V gene has CDR1 SGHRS and CDR2 YFSETQ. V was cut by 0 bases and J by 5 bases, with 18 bases left in between. Looking up the rest from reference TRBV5-1 and TRBJ2-7 gives the full variable domain: KAGVTQTPRYLIKTRGQQVTLSCSPISGHRSVSWYQQTPGQGLQFLFEYFSETQRNKGNFPGRFSGRQFSNSRSEMNVSTLELGDSALYLCASSLGLLGELNEQYFGPGTRLTVT.

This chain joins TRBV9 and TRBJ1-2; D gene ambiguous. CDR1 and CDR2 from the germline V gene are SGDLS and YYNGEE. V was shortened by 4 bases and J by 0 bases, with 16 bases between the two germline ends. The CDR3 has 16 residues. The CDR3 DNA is TGTGCCAGCAGCTCGGAAATTGACGCAGCTAACTATGGCTACACCTTC. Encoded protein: CASSSEIDAANYGYTF. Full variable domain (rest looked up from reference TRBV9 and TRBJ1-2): DSGVTQTPKHLITATGQRVTLRCSPRSGDLSVYWYQQSLDQGLQFLIQYYNGEERAKGNILERFSAQQFPDLHSELNLSSLELGDSALYFCASSSEIDAANYGYTFGSGTRLTVV.

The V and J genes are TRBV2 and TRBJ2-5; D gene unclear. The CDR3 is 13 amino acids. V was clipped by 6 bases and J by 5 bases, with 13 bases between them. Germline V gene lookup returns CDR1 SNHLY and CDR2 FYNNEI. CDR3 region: CASSGFGLETQYF. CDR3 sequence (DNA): TGTGCCAGCAGCGGCTTTGGTCTGGAGACCCAGTACTTC.

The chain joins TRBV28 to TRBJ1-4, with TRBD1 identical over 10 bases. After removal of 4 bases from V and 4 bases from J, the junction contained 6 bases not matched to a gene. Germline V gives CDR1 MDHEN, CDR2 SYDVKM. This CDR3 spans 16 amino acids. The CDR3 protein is CASSSGQGNLNEKLFF. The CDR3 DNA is TGTGCCAGCAGTTCGGGACAGGGGAATCTTAATGAAAAACTGTTTTTT.

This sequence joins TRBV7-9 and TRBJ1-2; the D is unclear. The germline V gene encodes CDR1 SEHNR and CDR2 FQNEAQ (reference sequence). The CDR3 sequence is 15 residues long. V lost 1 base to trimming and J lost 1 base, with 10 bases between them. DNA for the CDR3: TGTGCCAGCAGCTTAGGGCGCAGCGATAACTATGGCTACACCTTC. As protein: CASSLGRSDNYGYTF.

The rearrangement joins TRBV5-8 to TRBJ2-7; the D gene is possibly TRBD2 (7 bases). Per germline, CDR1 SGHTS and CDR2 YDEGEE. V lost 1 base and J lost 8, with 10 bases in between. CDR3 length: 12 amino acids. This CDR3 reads CASSLWGGQQYF. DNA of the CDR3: TGTGCCAGCAGCTTGTGGGGGGGCCAGCAGTACTTC.

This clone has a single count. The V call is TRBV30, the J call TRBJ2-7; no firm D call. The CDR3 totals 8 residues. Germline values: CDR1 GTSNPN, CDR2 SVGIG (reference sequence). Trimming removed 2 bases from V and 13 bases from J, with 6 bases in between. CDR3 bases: TGTGCCTGGAGTCTCGCCTACTTC. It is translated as CAWSLAYF.

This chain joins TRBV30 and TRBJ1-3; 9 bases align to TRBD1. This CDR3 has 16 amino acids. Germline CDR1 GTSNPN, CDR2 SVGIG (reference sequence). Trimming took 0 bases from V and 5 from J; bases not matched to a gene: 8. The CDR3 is CAWSVPGTGWRNTIYF. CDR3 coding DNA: TGTGCCTGGAGTGTACCCGGGACAGGGTGGAGAAACACCATATATTTT.

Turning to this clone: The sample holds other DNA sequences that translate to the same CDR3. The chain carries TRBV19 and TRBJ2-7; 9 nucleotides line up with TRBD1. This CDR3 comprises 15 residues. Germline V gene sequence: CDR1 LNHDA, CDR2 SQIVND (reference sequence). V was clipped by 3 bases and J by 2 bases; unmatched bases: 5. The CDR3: CASSIPGQGTYEQYF. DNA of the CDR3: TGTGCCAGTAGTATCCCGGGACAGGGCACCTACGAGCAGTACTTC.

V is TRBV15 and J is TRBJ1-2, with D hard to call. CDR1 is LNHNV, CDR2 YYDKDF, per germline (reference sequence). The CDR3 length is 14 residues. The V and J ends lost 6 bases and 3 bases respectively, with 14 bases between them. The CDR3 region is CATRFGVIDYGYTF. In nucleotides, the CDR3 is TGTGCCACCAGGTTCGGGGTTATAGACTATGGCTACACCTTC.

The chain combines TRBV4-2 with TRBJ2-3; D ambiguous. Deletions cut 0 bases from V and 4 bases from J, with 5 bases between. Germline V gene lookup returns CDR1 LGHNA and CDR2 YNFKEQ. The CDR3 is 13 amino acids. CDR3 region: CASSQDLADTQYF. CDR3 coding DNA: TGTGCCAGCAGCCAAGATTTGGCAGATACGCAGTATTTT.

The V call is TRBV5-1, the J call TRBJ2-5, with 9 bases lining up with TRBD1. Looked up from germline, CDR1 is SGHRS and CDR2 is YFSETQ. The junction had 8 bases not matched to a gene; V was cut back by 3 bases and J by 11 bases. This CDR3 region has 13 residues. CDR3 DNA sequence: TGCGCCAGCAGCTCTCCGGGACAGGGAGGGCAGTACTTC. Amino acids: CASSSPGQGGQYF.

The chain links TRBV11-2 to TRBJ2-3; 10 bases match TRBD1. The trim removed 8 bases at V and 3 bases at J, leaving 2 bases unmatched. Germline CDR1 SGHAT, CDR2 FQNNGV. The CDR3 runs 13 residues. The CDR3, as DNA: TGTGCCAGCGGGGACAGGGGAACAGATACGCAGTATTTT. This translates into CASGDRGTDTQYF.

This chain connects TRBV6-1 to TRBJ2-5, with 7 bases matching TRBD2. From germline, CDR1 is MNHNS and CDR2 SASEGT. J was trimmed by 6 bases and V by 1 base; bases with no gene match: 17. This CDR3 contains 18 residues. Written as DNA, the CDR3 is TGTGCCAGCAGTGAAGATTTAATCCTGGGGAGGGGCGGGAAGACCCAGTACTTC. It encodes CASSEDLILGRGGKTQYF.

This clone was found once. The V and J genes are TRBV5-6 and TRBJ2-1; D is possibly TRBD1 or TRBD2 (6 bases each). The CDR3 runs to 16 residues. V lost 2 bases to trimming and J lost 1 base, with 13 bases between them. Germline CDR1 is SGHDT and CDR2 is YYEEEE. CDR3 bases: TGTGCCAGCAGCTTAATTGGGGGGCGGTCCTACAATGAGCAGTTCTTC. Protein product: CASSLIGGRSYNEQFF.

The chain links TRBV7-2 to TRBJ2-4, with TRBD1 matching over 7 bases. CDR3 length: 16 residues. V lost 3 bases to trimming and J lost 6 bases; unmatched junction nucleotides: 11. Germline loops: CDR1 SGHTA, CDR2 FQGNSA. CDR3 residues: CASSLTGTARLNIQYF. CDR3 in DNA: TGTGCCAGCAGCTTGACCGGGACAGCTAGATTAAACATTCAGTACTTC.

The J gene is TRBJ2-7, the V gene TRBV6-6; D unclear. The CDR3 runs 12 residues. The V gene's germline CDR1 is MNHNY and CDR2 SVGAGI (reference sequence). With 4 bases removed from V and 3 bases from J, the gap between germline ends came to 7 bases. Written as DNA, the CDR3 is TGTGCCAGCAGTTCAATATTCTACGAGCAGTACTTC. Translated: CASSSIFYEQYF.

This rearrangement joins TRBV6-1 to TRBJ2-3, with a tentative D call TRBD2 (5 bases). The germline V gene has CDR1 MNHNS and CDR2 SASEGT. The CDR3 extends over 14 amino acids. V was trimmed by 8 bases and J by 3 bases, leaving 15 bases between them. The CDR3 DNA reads TGTGCCAGCCAGCGGTTGGCATGGACAGATACGCAGTATTTT. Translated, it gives CASQRLAWTDTQYF.

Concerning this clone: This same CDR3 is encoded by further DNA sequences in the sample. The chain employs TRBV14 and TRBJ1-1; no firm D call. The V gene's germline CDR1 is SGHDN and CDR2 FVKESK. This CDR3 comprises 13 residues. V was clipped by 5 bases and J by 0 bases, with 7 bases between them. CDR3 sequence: CASSSSMNTEAFF. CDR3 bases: TGTGCCAGCAGCTCTAGTATGAACACTGAAGCTTTCTTT.

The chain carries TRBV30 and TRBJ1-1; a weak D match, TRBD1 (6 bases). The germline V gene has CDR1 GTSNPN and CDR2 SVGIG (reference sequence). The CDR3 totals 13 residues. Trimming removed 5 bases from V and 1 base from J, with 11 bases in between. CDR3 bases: TGTGCCTGGGGATTACAGGGGAACACTGAAGCTTTCTTT. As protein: CAWGLQGNTEAFF.

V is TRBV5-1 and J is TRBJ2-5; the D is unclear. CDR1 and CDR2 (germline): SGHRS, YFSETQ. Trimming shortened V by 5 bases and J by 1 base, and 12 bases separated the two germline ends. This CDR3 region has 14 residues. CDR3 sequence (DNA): TGCGCCAGCAGTTTAGAACCGCTCCAAGAGACCCAGTACTTC. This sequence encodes CASSLEPLQETQYF. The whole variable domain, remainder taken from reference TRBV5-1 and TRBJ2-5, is KAGVTQTPRYLIKTRGQQVTLSCSPISGHRSVSWYQQTPGQGLQFLFEYFSETQRNKGNFPGRFSGRQFSNSRSEMNVSTLELGDSALYLCASSLEPLQETQYFGPGTRLLVL.